This TCR beta chain was recovered during a study of shared clonotypes between healthy human individuals. V shed 5 bases and J shed 3 bases, with 5 bases lying between them. The CDR3 covers 11 residues. Germline V gene data show CDR1 as MNHEY and CDR2 as SMNVEV (reference sequence). About this clone: Just one base apart from a much larger clone, this may be a read error.

Terminally differentiated effector memory CD45RA+ cells were left out of the naive CD8 fraction, which was CD45RO-negative and positively selected for CCR7. Donors were Caucasian adults residing in Nashville, Tennessee, USA. The assay was immunoSEQ multiplex PCR, and TCRdb's table has in-frame clones only and misses some. The table includes 600,000 or so clones, 90% to 95% detected once. This receptor was obtained from a woman aged 25 to 39 in good health. Sequencing was carried out using naive CD8+ T cells sorted from blood. This chain joins TRBV27 and TRBJ2-7; D remains ambiguous. The CDR3 here is CASSTDYEQYF. The CDR3 DNA reads TGTGCCAGCAGTACCGACTACGAGCAGTACTTC.